These 5 T cell receptor beta chains were sequenced from one sample in a study of blood T cell repertoires in COVID-19. Profiled with immunoSEQ multiplex PCR; TCRdb holds only in-frame clones, not every one. The sample has some 150,000 clones, roughly 81% seen once; the top ten hold roughly 9%. The source material was peripheral blood. The receptors come from a woman aged 45-65 years with active or convalescent COVID-19.

This clone showed up just once. This chain links TRBV9 with TRBJ1-3; possible D gene TRBD1, 5 bases. V was clipped by 4 bases and J by 1 base, with 12 bases between them. The CDR3 spans 15 residues. Germline-derived CDR1 and CDR2 are SGDLS and YYNGEE. The CDR3 sequence is CASSPGGFSGNTIYF. In DNA, the CDR3 is TGTGCCAGCAGCCCCGGGGGGTTTTCTGGAAACACCATATATTTT.

The V and J genes are TRBV11-3 and TRBJ1-2; possible D gene TRBD1, 6 bases. Germline V lookup: CDR1 SGHNT, CDR2 YENEEA. The CDR3 contains 15 residues. V lost 3 bases and J lost 6, with 17 bases in between. As DNA, the CDR3 is TGTGCCAGCAGCTTCCGGACAGAAACTACCAATGGCTACACCTTC. Amino acids: CASSFRTETTNGYTF. The full variable domain, its missing parts supplied by reference TRBV11-3 and TRBJ1-2, is EAGVVQSPRYKIIEKKQPVAFWCNPISGHNTLYWYLQNLGQGPELLIRYENEEAVDDSQLPKDRFSAERLKGVDSTLKIQPAELGDSAVYLCASSFRTETTNGYTFGSGTRLTVV.

V and J are TRBV9 and TRBJ1-2; maybe TRBD1 (5 bases). The V gene's germline CDR1 is SGDLS and CDR2 YYNGEE. The V gene lost 3 bases and the J gene lost 5 bases, with 14 bases spanning the gap. The CDR3 covers 14 residues. DNA of the CDR3: TGTGCCAGCAGCGCCCAGGACACACCATATGGCTACACCTTC. Protein sequence: CASSAQDTPYGYTF.

The chain employs TRBV7-9 and TRBJ2-3; tentatively, D is TRBD2 (5 bases). This CDR3 is 14 amino acids long. Germline V gives CDR1 SEHNR, CDR2 FQNEAQ (reference sequence). V lost 5 bases and J lost 0, with 9 bases in between. CDR3 residues: CASSPGVSTDTQYF. The CDR3 nucleotides read TGTGCCAGCAGCCCCGGGGTTAGCACAGATACGCAGTATTTT.

The chain uses TRBV6-5 and TRBJ2-5, with D perhaps matching TRBD2 (6 bases). From germline, CDR1 is MNHEY and CDR2 SVGAGI. The CDR3 is 10 residues long. V was pared by 10 bases and J by 4 bases, with 7 bases between. CDR3 sequence reads: CAIGRETQYF. CDR3 DNA sequence: TGTGCCATCGGGAGAGAGACCCAGTACTTC.